The 26 T cell receptor beta chains listed next were all sequenced from one sample in a study of OX40 agonist ivuxolimab in advanced cancers. Data came from immunoSEQ multiplex PCR; TCRdb stores just in-frame clones and leaves some out. The data show some 45,000 clones, with 70% to 85% seen just once and 20% to 25% held by the top ten. Source: CD4+ or CD8+ T cells sorted from blood, taken in a trial of the OX40 agonist ivuxolimab. The receptors come from an adult with an advanced solid tumor such as melanoma, head and neck, liver or kidney cancer.

The J gene is TRBJ2-1, the V gene TRBV10-3, with D tentatively TRBD2 (7 bases). Deletions cut 10 bases from V and 8 bases from J, with 24 bases between. The CDR3 covers 15 residues. Germline loops: CDR1 ENHRY, CDR2 SYGVKD. The CDR3 protein is CATGEGSDDKDEQFF. CDR3 in DNA: TGTGCCACAGGGGAGGGGTCGGACGATAAAGATGAGCAGTTCTTC.

The rearrangement uses TRBV5-4 and TRBJ2-7, with 7 bases aligning to TRBD2. This CDR3 has 13 amino acids. With 4 bases clipped from V and 0 bases from J, the junction kept 1 base outside the gene matches. Germline values: CDR1 SGHNT, CDR2 YYREEE (reference sequence). The CDR3 nucleotides read TGTGCCAGCAGCGGGAGGGACTCCTACGAGCAGTACTTC. It translates to CASSGRDSYEQYF.

The chain joins TRBV7-6 to TRBJ1-1; no clear D gene. The CDR3 length is 14 residues. Per germline, CDR1 SGHVS and CDR2 FNYEAQ. With 2 bases removed from V and 1 base from J, the gap between germline ends came to 8 bases. CDR3 sequence: CASSLQPENTEAFF. Here the CDR3 DNA reads TGTGCCAGCAGCTTACAGCCAGAGAACACTGAAGCTTTCTTT.

The V gene is TRBV19, the J gene TRBJ2-1; D possibly corresponds to TRBD2 (6 bases). Germline assignment: CDR1 LNHDA and CDR2 SQIVND (reference sequence). V shed 5 bases and J shed 0 bases, with 11 bases lying between them. The CDR3 is made up of 15 amino acids. The CDR3 DNA sequence: TGTGCCAGTAGTCGGGACGGGAGCTCCTACAATGAGCAGTTCTTC. It codes for CASSRDGSSYNEQFF.

This chain's CDR3 is CASSLVSGGEQFF. For the CDR3, the DNA is TGTGCCAGCAGCTTAGTATCCGGGGGTGAGCAGTTCTTC. This chain uses TRBV7-2 with TRBJ2-1, with TRBD2 as a possible D gene (6 bases). CDR3 size: 13 residues. Germline values: CDR1 SGHTA, CDR2 FQGNSA. V dropped 1 base and J dropped 9 bases, with 10 bases sitting between them.

This clone was recorded once. The chain uses TRBV7-6 and TRBJ2-2; D is possibly TRBD1 (5 bases). Germline CDR1 SGHVS, CDR2 FNYEAQ. This CDR3 is 14 amino acids long. V was cut by 7 bases and J by 5 bases, with 14 bases left in between. The CDR3 is CASIGSQGTGELFF. The CDR3 DNA reads as TGTGCCAGCATCGGGTCCCAGGGAACCGGGGAGCTGTTTTTT.

The V and J genes are TRBV27 and TRBJ1-3; a possible D gene is TRBD1 (6 bases). V shed 3 bases and J shed 3 bases, with 9 bases lying between them. This CDR3 has 14 residues. Germline assignment: CDR1 MNHEY and CDR2 SMNVEV (reference sequence). CDR3 in amino acids: CASSFQGSGNTIYF. DNA of the CDR3: TGTGCCAGCAGTTTCCAGGGGAGTGGAAACACCATATATTTT.

The chain has TRBV27 and TRBJ1-6; no clear D. V lost 9 bases and J 0 bases, leaving 9 bases between the germline ends. Germline V gene sequence: CDR1 MNHEY, CDR2 SMNVEV (reference sequence). The CDR3 consists of 14 residues. The CDR3 region has the DNA TGTGCCAGGGGAGGAAGCTCCTATAATTCACCCCTCCACTTT. Amino acids: CARGGSSYNSPLHF.

The chain recombines TRBV6-1 with TRBJ2-7; the match to TRBD1 covers 10 bases. The junction had 4 bases not matched to a gene; V was cut back by 9 bases and J by 5 bases. Germline V gives CDR1 MNHNS, CDR2 SASEGT. This CDR3 comprises 12 residues. DNA for the CDR3: TGTGCCAGGGGGACAGGGGAAAACGAGCAGTACTTC. This gives the protein CARGTGENEQYF.

The chain combines TRBV18 with TRBJ2-6, with D possibly called TRBD1 or TRBD2 (5 bases each). The CDR3 is 18 residues long. CDR1 and CDR2 from the germline V gene are KGHSH and LQKENI. V dropped 5 bases and J dropped 1 base, with 18 bases sitting between them. The CDR3 DNA is TGTGCCAGCTCAAAATACCGGGACCACACGTCTGGGGCCAACGTCCTGACTTTC. As protein: CASSKYRDHTSGANVLTF.

This chain joins TRBV10-3 and TRBJ2-7; TRBD2 agrees at 7 bases. Germline V gene sequence: CDR1 ENHRY, CDR2 SYGVKD. This CDR3 has 16 residues. V shed 4 bases and J 2 bases; nucleotides not matched to a gene: 11. CDR3 DNA: TGTGCCATCAGTGCAGAGGGCGGGGGTTACGCCTACGAGCAGTACTTC. Protein product: CAISAEGGGYAYEQYF.

A note on this clone: The DNA is left out, because the CDR3 cannot be placed on it with certainty; the CDR3 is given as TCRdb lists it. J is TRBJ1-1 and V is TRBV21-1. TRBV21-1 constitutes a pseudogene. Counting both end residues, the CDR3 totals 15 amino acids. CDR3 protein: CASTPVGVGNTEAFF.

The rearrangement joins TRBV2 to TRBJ1-1; tentatively, D is TRBD1 (5 bases). Germline CDR1 SNHLY, CDR2 FYNNEI. This CDR3 is 14 amino acids long. Trimming left V 3 bases short and J 5 bases short, with 13 bases between. The CDR3 bases are TGTGCCAGCAGTGAGTCCGGCAGGGTTACTGAAGCTTTCTTT. It specifies CASSESGRVTEAFF.

The J gene is TRBJ1-5, the V gene TRBV4-1; TRBD1 matches at 9 bases. CDR1 MGHRA and CDR2 YSYEKL come from the germline V gene. Trimming cost V 3 bases and J 5 bases; bases outside gene matches: 5. The CDR3 sequence is 15 residues long. The DNA for the CDR3 is TGCGCCAGCAGCCACGGGACAGGGCCTGATCAGCCCCAGCATTTT. This sequence encodes CASSHGTGPDQPQHF.

In its sample, this clone was seen a few times. The chain is built from TRBV11-2 and TRBJ2-7; 7 nucleotides agree with TRBD1. Germline V gene lookup returns CDR1 SGHAT and CDR2 FQNNGV. The CDR3 is 15 residues long. V lost 0 bases, J lost 1 base, and 3 bases stayed unmatched. The CDR3 DNA reads as TGTGCCAGCAGCTTAGATGGGACAGTTTCCTACGAGCAGTACTTC. Its translation: CASSLDGTVSYEQYF.

The chain has TRBV4-2 and TRBJ1-6, with D perhaps TRBD1 (5 bases). Germline V CDR1 and CDR2: LGHNA, YNFKEQ. V dropped 0 bases and J dropped 7 bases, with 13 bases sitting between them. The CDR3 covers 16 residues. In DNA form, the CDR3 reads TGTGCCAGCAGCCAAGAAGAGGACATTGGCAATTCACCCCTCCACTTT. It yields the protein CASSQEEDIGNSPLHF.

The rearrangement uses TRBV14 and TRBJ1-1, with TRBD1 matching over 8 bases. There are 16 residues in the CDR3. Germline V gene sequence: CDR1 SGHDN, CDR2 FVKESK. After removal of 4 bases from V and 4 bases from J, the junction contained 11 bases not matched to a gene. The CDR3 sequence is CASSPRTGRRTTEAFF. CDR3 nucleotides: TGTGCCAGCAGCCCCCGGACAGGGCGGAGAACCACTGAAGCTTTCTTT.

This chain connects TRBV27 to TRBJ1-5; 7 nucleotides agree with TRBD1. CDR1 MNHEY and CDR2 SMNVEV come from the germline V gene (reference sequence). Trimming removed 2 bases from V and 1 base from J; junction bases left unmatched: 8. The CDR3 has 17 residues. The CDR3 DNA reads as TGTGCCAGCAGTTTAGGAGGGGGCCGGGTGAGCAATCAGCCCCAGCATTTT. The encoded protein is CASSLGGGRVSNQPQHF.

The J gene is TRBJ2-7, the V gene TRBV27; D might be TRBD1 (6 bases). Trimming shortened V by 5 bases and J by 5 bases, and 19 bases separated the two germline ends. The CDR3 sequence is 15 residues long. CDR1 MNHEY and CDR2 SMNVEV come from the germline V gene (reference sequence). The CDR3 DNA reads TGTGCCAGCAGTCCTCCGGGACACACCCCGGACGAGCAGTACTTC. This translates into CASSPPGHTPDEQYF.

This chain uses TRBV9 with TRBJ2-3; TRBD2 might be the D (6 bases). The V end was cut by 3 bases, the J end by 5 bases, with 13 bases between. CDR3 length: 14 amino acids. Germline CDR1 SGDLS, CDR2 YYNGEE. The CDR3 region has the DNA TGTGCCAGCAGCGAGAGAGTGGAGGGAGATACGCAGTATTTT. This translates into CASSERVEGDTQYF.

The chain couples TRBV7-3 to TRBJ2-5; 7 nucleotides align to TRBD2. CDR1 is SGHTA, CDR2 FQGTGA, per germline. Unmatched junction bases numbered 4, after V lost 2 bases and J lost 4 bases. The CDR3 totals 14 residues. CDR3 in amino acids: CASSLLAGAETQYF. The CDR3 coding sequence is TGTGCCAGCAGCTTACTGGCGGGAGCAGAGACCCAGTACTTC.

The rearrangement uses TRBV4-3 and TRBJ2-2; D assignment may be TRBD1 or TRBD2 (6 bases each). The CDR3 is made up of 18 amino acids. Trimming stripped 0 bases from V and 3 bases from J, with 17 bases between. The germline CDR1 and CDR2 sequences are LGHNA and YSLEER. The CDR3 DNA reads as TGCGCCAGCAGCCAAGAGTGGGGGGCACTGTCGTACACCGGGGAGCTGTTTTTT. This sequence encodes CASSQEWGALSYTGELFF.

V is TRBV12-5 and J is TRBJ1-1; 7 bases line up with TRBD1. Losses at the gene ends were 2 bases for V and 5 bases for J; bases not matched to a gene: 2. CDR3 size: 13 residues. Germline values: CDR1 LGHNT, CDR2 FRNRAP. The CDR3 DNA is TGTGCTAGTGGTTTGTTGACAGGGACTGAAGCTTTCTTT. Amino acids: CASGLLTGTEAFF.

The V and J genes are TRBV9 and TRBJ1-3; D gene ambiguous. Trimming cost V 2 bases and J 1 base, with 10 bases left between them. CDR1 SGDLS and CDR2 YYNGEE come from the germline V gene. The length of the CDR3 is 15 residues. As DNA, the CDR3 is TGTGCCAGCAGCGTTGATGGGAGGTCTGGAAACACCATATATTTT. Translating it yields CASSVDGRSGNTIYF.

The gene calls are TRBV11-2 and TRBJ2-7; 9 bases agree with TRBD1. The CDR3 loop spans 16 amino acids. Germline loops: CDR1 SGHAT, CDR2 FQNNGV. Trimming removed 5 bases from V and 1 base from J; junction bases left unmatched: 9. The CDR3 region is CASSEGQGLASYEQYF. The CDR3 bases are TGTGCCAGCAGCGAGGGACAGGGTCTTGCTTCCTACGAGCAGTACTTC. Using reference TRBV11-2 and TRBJ2-7 for the parts outside the CDR3, the full variable domain is EAGVAQSPRYKIIEKRQSVAFWCNPISGHATLYWYQQILGQGPKLLIQFQNNGVVDDSQLPKDRFSAERLKGVDSTLKIQPAKLEDSAVYLCASSEGQGLASYEQYFGPGTRLTVT.

Only a few counts were recorded for this clone. This chain connects TRBV7-9 to TRBJ1-1; D not resolved. CDR1 SEHNR and CDR2 FQNEAQ come from the germline V gene (reference sequence). The CDR3 runs 12 residues. Trimming cost V 1 base and J 7 bases, with 7 bases left between them. The CDR3 bases are TGTGCCAGCAGCTTAGAATGGATTGAAGCTTTCTTT. As protein: CASSLEWIEAFF.